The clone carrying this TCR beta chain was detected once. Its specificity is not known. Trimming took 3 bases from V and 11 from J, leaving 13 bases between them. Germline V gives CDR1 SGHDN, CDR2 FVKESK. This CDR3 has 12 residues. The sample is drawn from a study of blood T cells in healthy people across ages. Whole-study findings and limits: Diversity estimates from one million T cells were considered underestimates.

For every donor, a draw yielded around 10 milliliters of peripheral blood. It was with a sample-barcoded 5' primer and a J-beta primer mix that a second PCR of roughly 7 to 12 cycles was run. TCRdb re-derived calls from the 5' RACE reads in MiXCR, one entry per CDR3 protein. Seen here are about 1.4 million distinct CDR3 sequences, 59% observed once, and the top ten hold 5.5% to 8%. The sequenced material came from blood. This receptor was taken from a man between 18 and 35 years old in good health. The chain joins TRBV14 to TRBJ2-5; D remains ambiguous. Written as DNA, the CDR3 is TGTGCCAGCAGCCACAGCCTTGATAGGCAGTACTTC. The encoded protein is CASSHSLDRQYF.